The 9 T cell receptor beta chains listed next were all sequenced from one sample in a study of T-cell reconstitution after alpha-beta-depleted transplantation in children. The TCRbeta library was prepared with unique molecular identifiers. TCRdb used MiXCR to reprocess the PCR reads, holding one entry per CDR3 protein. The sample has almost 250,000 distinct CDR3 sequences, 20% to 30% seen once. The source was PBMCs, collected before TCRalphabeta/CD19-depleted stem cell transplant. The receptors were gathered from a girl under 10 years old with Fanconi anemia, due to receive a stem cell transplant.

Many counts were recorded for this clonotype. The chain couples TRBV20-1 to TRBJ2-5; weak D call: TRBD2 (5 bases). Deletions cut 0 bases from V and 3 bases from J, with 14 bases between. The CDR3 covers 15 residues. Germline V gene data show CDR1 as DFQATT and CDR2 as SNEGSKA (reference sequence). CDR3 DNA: TGCAGTGCTAGAGATTACACAGACTATAAAGAGACCCAGTACTTC. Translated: CSARDYTDYKETQYF.

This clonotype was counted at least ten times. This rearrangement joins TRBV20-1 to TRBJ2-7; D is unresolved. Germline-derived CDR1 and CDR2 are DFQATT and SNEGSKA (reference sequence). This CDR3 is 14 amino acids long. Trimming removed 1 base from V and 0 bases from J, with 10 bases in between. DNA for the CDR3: TGCAGTGCTAGAGGTCGCTGGGGCTCCTACGAGCAGTACTTC. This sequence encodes CSARGRWGSYEQYF.

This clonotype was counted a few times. CDR3 in DNA: TGTGCCAGCAGCCAAGATGCCAGCGGGGTTTCGACCTACGAGCAGTACTTC. Protein sequence: CASSQDASGVSTYEQYF. The J gene is TRBJ2-7, the V gene TRBV4-2, with TRBD2 matching over 7 bases. J gave up 2 bases and V 0 bases, and 10 bases lay outside the gene matches. The germline V gene encodes CDR1 LGHNA and CDR2 YNFKEQ. CDR3 length: 17 amino acids.

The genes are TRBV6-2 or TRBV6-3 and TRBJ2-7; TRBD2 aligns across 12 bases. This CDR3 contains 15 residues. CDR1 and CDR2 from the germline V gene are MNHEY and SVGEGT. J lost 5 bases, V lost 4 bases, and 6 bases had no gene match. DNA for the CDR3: TGTGCCAGCAGTTCCGTACTAGCGGGGGGCCACGAGCAGTACTTC. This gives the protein CASSSVLAGGHEQYF.

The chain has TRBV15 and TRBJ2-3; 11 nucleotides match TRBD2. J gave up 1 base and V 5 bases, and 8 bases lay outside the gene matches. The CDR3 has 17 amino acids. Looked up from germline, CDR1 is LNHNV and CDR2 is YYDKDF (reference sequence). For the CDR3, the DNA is TGTGCCACCAGCTTAGCGGGGGGGCCTCGGGGCACAGATACGCAGTATTTT. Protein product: CATSLAGGPRGTDTQYF.

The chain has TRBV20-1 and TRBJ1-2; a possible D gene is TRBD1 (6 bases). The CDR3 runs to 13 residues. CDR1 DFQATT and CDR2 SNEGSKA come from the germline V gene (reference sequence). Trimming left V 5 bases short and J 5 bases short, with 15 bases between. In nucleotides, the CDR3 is TGCAGTGCTGCAGCCGGGACAATATATGGCTACACCTTC. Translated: CSAAAGTIYGYTF.

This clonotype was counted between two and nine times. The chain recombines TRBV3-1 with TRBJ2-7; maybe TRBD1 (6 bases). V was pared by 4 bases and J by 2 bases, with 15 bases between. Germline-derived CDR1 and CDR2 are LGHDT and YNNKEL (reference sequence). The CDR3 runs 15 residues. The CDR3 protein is CASSLGRRTAYEQYF. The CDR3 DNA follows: TGTGCCAGCAGCCTCGGACGCCGGACAGCCTACGAGCAGTACTTC.

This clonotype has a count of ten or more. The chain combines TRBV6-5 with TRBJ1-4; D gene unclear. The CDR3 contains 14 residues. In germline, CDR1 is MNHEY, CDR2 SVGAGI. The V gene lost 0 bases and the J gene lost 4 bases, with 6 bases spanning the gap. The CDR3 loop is CASSYSEGNEKLFF. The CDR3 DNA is TGTGCCAGCAGTTACTCGGAGGGTAATGAAAAACTGTTTTTT.

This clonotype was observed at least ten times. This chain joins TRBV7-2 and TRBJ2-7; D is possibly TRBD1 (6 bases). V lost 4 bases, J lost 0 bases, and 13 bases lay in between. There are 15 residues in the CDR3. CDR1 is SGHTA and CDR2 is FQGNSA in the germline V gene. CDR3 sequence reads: CASSYRALDSYEQYF. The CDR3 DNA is TGTGCCAGCAGCTACAGGGCCCTCGACTCCTACGAGCAGTACTTC.